This TCR beta chain was found in a study of shared clonotypes between healthy human individuals. For the study at large: A couple of women and a few men aged 18 to 49 made up the donors. Findings and limits, study-wide: Non-shared clonotypes had lower generation probabilities than clonotypes shared by all four sorted-subset donors. The study found 4.5% to 5% of naive CD4 clonotypes shared across several donors. The represented genetic and exposure-history diversity was limited by the small number of donors.

Libraries were prepared by immunoSEQ multiplex PCR; TCRdb keeps only in-frame clonotypes and omits some of them. The sample contains about 800,000 clones, about 96% of which appear only once. V was clipped by 4 bases and J by 1 base; unmatched bases: 7. The CDR3 is 15 residues long. Germline V gene lookup returns CDR1 SGDLS and CDR2 YYNGEE. CD45RO-negative, CCR7-positively selected cells formed the naive CD8 fraction, excluding terminally differentiated effector memory CD45RA+ cells. Turning to this clone: Its matching antigen is unknown.

The receptor was isolated from a man aged 25-40 years in good health. This rearrangement joins TRBV9 to TRBJ2-5; 7 bases agree with TRBD1. Sequencing input: naive CD8+ T cells sorted from blood. The chain's CDR3 is CASSTWDSLQETQYF. The DNA of the CDR3 is TGTGCCAGCAGCACTTGGGACAGCCTCCAAGAGACCCAGTACTTC. Complete variable domain (other parts from reference TRBV9 and TRBJ2-5): DSGVTQTPKHLITATGQRVTLRCSPRSGDLSVYWYQQSLDQGLQFLIQYYNGEERAKGNILERFSAQQFPDLHSELNLSSLELGDSALYFCASSTWDSLQETQYFGPGTRLLVL.